The 25 T cell receptor beta chains given below trace back to one sample, sequenced in a study of shared clonotypes between healthy human individuals. Generated by immunoSEQ multiplex PCR, the TCRdb table keeps only in-frame clones and is missing some. This sample has around 2,000,000 clones, with approximately 94% found just once. CD8 cells regarded as naive lacked CD45RO, were positively chosen for CCR7, and omitted terminally differentiated effector memory CD45RA+ cells. The sequencing sample was made of naive CD8+ T cells from PBMCs. These receptors all come from a man between 18 and 29 years old in good health. Some clones in this sample may be carry-over from other donors' samples.

The chain employs TRBV27 and TRBJ2-1; TRBD1 might be the D (6 bases). Germline V gene data show CDR1 as MNHEY and CDR2 as SMNVEV (reference sequence). V was trimmed by 6 bases and J by 9 bases, leaving 15 bases between them. This CDR3 has 13 amino acids. This chain's CDR3 is CASSPLTGPEQFF. In nucleotides, the CDR3 is TGTGCCAGCAGCCCCCTTACAGGGCCTGAGCAGTTCTTC.

The table lists this clone with a count of one. Other DNA sequences of this sample code for an identical CDR3. V gene TRBV6-5 combines with J gene TRBJ2-7; D is ambiguous. The germline CDR1 and CDR2 sequences are MNHEY and SVGAGI. This CDR3 is built from 12 residues. V dropped 5 bases and J dropped 0 bases, with 5 bases sitting between them. CDR3 nucleotide sequence: TGTGCCAGCAGTACTGGCTCCTACGAGCAGTACTTC. Its translation: CASSTGSYEQYF.

The chain links TRBV30 to TRBJ1-1; D is undetermined. The germline V and J ends were trimmed by 5 bases and 4 bases, with 11 bases remaining between them. This CDR3 comprises 12 residues. Germline V gene data show CDR1 as GTSNPN and CDR2 as SVGIG (reference sequence). The DNA of the CDR3 is TGTGCCTGGGGCATAAAGGGCACTGAAGCTTTCTTT. Translated, it gives CAWGIKGTEAFF.

The CDR3 is CASSSLSGSSYEQYF. The CDR3 nucleotides read TGCGCCAGCAGCTCTCTTAGCGGGAGCTCCTACGAGCAGTACTTC. The rearrangement uses TRBV4-1 and TRBJ2-7; the match to TRBD2 covers 9 bases. Germline V CDR1 and CDR2: MGHRA, YSYEKL. Trimming cost V 5 bases and J 0 bases; bases outside gene matches: 5. CDR3 length: 15 residues.

This chain joins TRBV9 and TRBJ1-1; no definite D call. Germline assignment: CDR1 SGDLS and CDR2 YYNGEE. CDR3 length: 14 amino acids. V was clipped by 6 bases and J by 3 bases, with 15 bases between them. CDR3 DNA: TGTGCCAGCAACCCCTCGCCAGGAGACACTGAAGCTTTCTTT. It encodes CASNPSPGDTEAFF.

Note on this clone: This CDR3 is also generated by other DNA sequences in the sample. The chain employs TRBV7-9 and TRBJ2-2, with D possibly matching TRBD1 (6 bases). Germline V gene data show CDR1 as SEHNR and CDR2 as FQNEAQ (reference sequence). The CDR3 is 14 amino acids. V was clipped by 1 base and J by 4 bases, with 7 bases between them. The CDR3: CASSLGGPTGELFF. CDR3 bases: TGTGCCAGCAGCTTAGGGGGGCCCACCGGGGAGCTGTTTTTT.

V gene TRBV4-1 combines with J gene TRBJ2-5; D uncertain. CDR3 length: 15 amino acids. With 2 bases removed from V and 2 bases from J, the gap between germline ends came to 12 bases. Germline V CDR1 and CDR2: MGHRA, YSYEKL. CDR3 amino acids: CASSQPDSLQETQYF. Here the CDR3 DNA reads TGCGCCAGCAGCCAACCTGACTCCCTACAAGAGACCCAGTACTTC.

The chain uses TRBV6-5 and TRBJ2-7; 9 nucleotides line up with TRBD2. Germline V lookup: CDR1 MNHEY, CDR2 SVGAGI. Trimming removed 6 bases from V and 5 bases from J; junction bases left unmatched: 11. The CDR3 length is 15 residues. The DNA for the CDR3 is TGTGCCAGCAGACAAACTAGCGGGTTGGTCGACGAGCAGTACTTC. This sequence encodes CASRQTSGLVDEQYF.

This rearrangement joins TRBV5-1 to TRBJ1-1, with D hard to call. This CDR3 has 14 amino acids. Germline CDR1 SGHRS, CDR2 YFSETQ. Trimming took off 4 bases at V and 0 bases at J, with 10 bases between the two ends. The CDR3 spells CASSPGRMNTEAFF. CDR3 nucleotide sequence: TGCGCCAGCAGCCCCGGACGGATGAACACTGAAGCTTTCTTT.

This rearrangement joins TRBV27 to TRBJ2-7; D tentatively fits TRBD1 or TRBD2 (5 bases each). The CDR3 totals 15 residues. The V end was cut by 2 bases, the J end by 2 bases, with 13 bases between. Germline assignment: CDR1 MNHEY and CDR2 SMNVEV (reference sequence). The CDR3 DNA follows: TGTGCCAGCAGTTTACGGGGAACAGGTGCCTACGAGCAGTACTTC. Translation gives CASSLRGTGAYEQYF.

The chain uses TRBV27 and TRBJ1-1; D remains ambiguous. CDR1 and CDR2 from the germline V gene are MNHEY and SMNVEV (reference sequence). V was trimmed by 5 bases and J by 1 base, leaving 11 bases between them. The CDR3 runs to 14 residues. CDR3 coding DNA: TGTGCCAGCAGTGGGAGACTGGGGAACACTGAAGCTTTCTTT. Residues: CASSGRLGNTEAFF.

This chain connects TRBV7-3 to TRBJ2-5; a weak D match, TRBD1 (6 bases). Deletions cut 2 bases from V and 5 bases from J, with 15 bases between. The germline CDR1 and CDR2 sequences are SGHTA and FQGTGA. The CDR3 is 15 amino acids. Here the CDR3 reads CASSLPRDIGETQYF. Written as DNA, the CDR3 is TGTGCCAGCAGCTTACCCCGGGACATAGGGGAGACCCAGTACTTC.

V and J are TRBV6-1 and TRBJ2-1; 9 nucleotides line up with TRBD2. The CDR3 has 18 amino acids. The germline V gene encodes CDR1 MNHNS and CDR2 SASEGT. V was clipped by 1 base and J by 6 bases; unmatched bases: 13. CDR3 region: CASSEVVIAGAKGNEQFF. In DNA, the CDR3 is TGTGCCAGCAGTGAAGTTGTAATAGCGGGAGCCAAGGGCAATGAGCAGTTCTTC.

The rearrangement uses TRBV6-1 and TRBJ2-3; 16 positions match TRBD2. The germline gives CDR1 MNHNS, CDR2 SASEGT. V lost 3 bases and J lost 5; bases outside the gene matches: 8. The CDR3 runs to 18 residues. The CDR3: CASSEGLAGGPAIDTQYF. In DNA, the CDR3 is TGTGCCAGCAGTGAGGGACTAGCGGGAGGGCCGGCTATAGATACGCAGTATTTT.

The V call is TRBV28, the J call TRBJ2-2; tentatively, D is TRBD1 (6 bases). The CDR3 spans 19 residues. V gave up 1 base and J gave up 6 bases, with 24 bases separating them. The germline CDR1 and CDR2 sequences are MDHEN and SYDVKM. In nucleotides, the CDR3 is TGTGCCAGCAGTTTATTCCCCCGGGACATAGGTGTCGGTGCCGGGGAGCTGTTTTTT. Residues: CASSLFPRDIGVGAGELFF.

The rearrangement joins TRBV6-7 to TRBJ2-3, with 7 nucleotides matching TRBD1. TRBV6-7 is filed as an ORF, its function uncertain. After removal of 6 bases from V and 0 bases from J, the junction contained 15 bases not matched to a gene. CDR3 size: 18 residues. The CDR3 coding sequence is TGTGCCAGCAGCGAGGGGAAAGACAGGGCAATCAGCACAGATACGCAGTATTTT. It encodes CASSEGKDRAISTDTQYF.

The CDR3: CASSLDRKGRNGYTF. DNA of the CDR3: TGTGCCAGCAGCTTGGACAGAAAGGGGCGTAATGGCTACACCTTC. V and J are TRBV5-6 and TRBJ1-2, with D possibly TRBD1 on 5 matching bases. The V gene lost 0 bases and the J gene lost 6 bases, with 15 bases spanning the gap. Germline V gene sequence: CDR1 SGHDT, CDR2 YYEEEE. CDR3 length: 15 residues.

CDR3 amino acids: CASSPQATLETQYF. As DNA, the CDR3 is TGTGCCAGCTCACCACAGGCAACCCTGGAGACCCAGTACTTC. This chain connects TRBV18 to TRBJ2-5; no clear D. Trimming took 1 base from V and 5 from J, leaving 11 bases between them. Germline V gene lookup returns CDR1 KGHSH and CDR2 LQKENI. This CDR3 has 14 amino acids.

The gene calls are TRBV5-6 and TRBJ1-1; weak D call: TRBD1 (5 bases). Germline lookup yields CDR1 SGHDT and CDR2 YYEEEE. This CDR3 contains 14 residues. V gave up 0 bases and J gave up 5 bases, with 11 bases separating them. The CDR3, as DNA: TGTGCCAGCAGCTTGGCCTGGGGGTGGACTGAAGCTTTCTTT. Its protein is CASSLAWGWTEAFF.

The chain carries TRBV7-9 and TRBJ2-1, with 11 bases lining up with TRBD2. V trimming: 6 bases; J trimming: 10 bases; junction bases outside the gene matches: 14. The CDR3 consists of 16 residues. CDR1 SEHNR and CDR2 FQNEAQ come from the germline V gene (reference sequence). CDR3 amino acids: CASRALAGGGRAEQFF. CDR3 in DNA: TGTGCCAGCAGGGCTCTAGCGGGAGGAGGGCGCGCGGAGCAGTTCTTC.

The V call is TRBV29-1, the J call TRBJ1-2; unclear D gene. Trimming took 3 bases from V and 4 from J, leaving 15 bases between them. The V gene's germline CDR1 is SQVTM and CDR2 ANQGSEA. The CDR3 consists of 14 residues. CDR3 DNA: TGCAGCGTTGATTTCCCCCACGCGAGCTATGGCTACACCTTC. This codes for CSVDFPHASYGYTF.

V usage is TRBV28 and J usage is TRBJ1-2, with 7 bases fitting TRBD1. Germline V gene data show CDR1 as MDHEN and CDR2 as SYDVKM. J gave up 0 bases and V 11 bases, and 9 bases lay outside the gene matches. The CDR3 is made up of 14 amino acids. The CDR3, as DNA: TGTGCCGGGAAAGAAACAGGGGCTAACTATGGCTACACCTTC. Residues: CAGKETGANYGYTF.

The rearrangement joins TRBV5-1 to TRBJ2-1, with D perhaps assigned TRBD1 or TRBD2 (6 bases each). Looked up from germline, CDR1 is SGHRS and CDR2 is YFSETQ. CDR3 length: 14 residues. Trimming pared 0 bases from V and 9 bases from J, leaving 13 bases between. The CDR3 DNA reads as TGCGCCAGCAGCTTGGAGGGGGGCCTCGGTGAGCAGTTCTTC. Translation gives CASSLEGGLGEQFF.

The chain carries TRBV7-6 and TRBJ1-1; TRBD1 matches at 8 bases. After removal of 6 bases from V and 1 base from J, the junction contained 7 bases not matched to a gene. CDR3 length equals 15 residues. Germline V lookup: CDR1 SGHVS, CDR2 FNYEAQ. For the CDR3, the DNA is TGTGCCAGCAGTTTCGGACAGGGTTCGAACACTGAAGCTTTCTTT. It codes for CASSFGQGSNTEAFF. Using reference TRBV7-6 and TRBJ1-1 for the parts outside the CDR3, the full variable domain is GAGVSQSPRYKVTKRGQDVALRCDPISGHVSLYWYRQALGQGPEFLTYFNYEAQQDKSGLPNDRFSAERPEGSISTLTIQRTEQRDSAMYRCASSFGQGSNTEAFFGQGTRLTVV.

The V gene is TRBV7-9, the J gene TRBJ2-7; D unresolved. The CDR3 spans 13 residues. Trimming removed 6 bases at V and 2 bases at J, with 11 bases between. Germline CDR1 reads SEHNR; CDR2 reads FQNEAQ (reference sequence). Written as DNA, the CDR3 is TGTGCCAGCAGGAATGGTTCCACCTACGAGCAGTACTTC. Protein: CASRNGSTYEQYF.